These 11 T cell receptor beta chains were all obtained from the same sample, sequenced in a study of blood T cell repertoires in COVID-19. Measured with immunoSEQ multiplex PCR; TCRdb has only the in-frame clones, and not every one. The sample lists more than 200,000 clones, approximately 88% occurring once. Source material: PBMCs or T cells enriched from blood (not recorded which). These receptors originate from a woman in her twenties or thirties who had been exposed to COVID-19.

This sequence joins TRBV9 and TRBJ1-1; TRBD1 aligns across 7 bases. The length of the CDR3 is 13 residues. After removal of 3 bases from V and 4 bases from J, the junction contained 3 bases not matched to a gene. Germline V gene lookup returns CDR1 SGDLS and CDR2 YYNGEE. CDR3 sequence reads: CASSAGGATEAFF. The CDR3 nucleotides are TGTGCCAGCAGCGCAGGGGGTGCCACTGAAGCTTTCTTT.

This rearrangement joins TRBV11-2 to TRBJ2-7; possible D gene TRBD2, 6 bases. The germline V gene encodes CDR1 SGHAT and CDR2 FQNNGV. CDR3 length equals 19 residues. Trimming cost V 2 bases and J 5 bases, with 28 bases left between them. The CDR3 bases are TGTGCCAGCAGCTTATTAATCCCCGGGGGTGCGGGAACTAGGGACGAGCAGTACTTC. Translating gives CASSLLIPGGAGTRDEQYF.

This rearrangement joins TRBV18 to TRBJ1-5; D is uncertain. The V end was cut by 4 bases, the J end by 7 bases, with 11 bases between. This CDR3 contains 13 residues. CDR1 is KGHSH and CDR2 is LQKENI in the germline V gene. The CDR3 reads CASSREVLQPQHF. Here the CDR3 DNA reads TGTGCCAGCTCACGAGAGGTGCTGCAGCCCCAGCATTTT.

This clone was observed a single time. The chain employs TRBV30 and TRBJ2-3; D is unclear. This CDR3 has 15 amino acids. CDR1 and CDR2 from the germline V gene are GTSNPN and SVGIG (reference sequence). V lost 2 bases to trimming and J lost 6 bases, with 18 bases between them. In DNA, the CDR3 is TGTGCCTGGAGTCCGTACCCCCGAGCTTCTGATACGCAGTATTTT. Translated: CAWSPYPRASDTQYF.

This chain joins TRBV19 and TRBJ1-2, with 7 nucleotides matching TRBD1. Per germline, CDR1 LNHDA and CDR2 SQIVND (reference sequence). There are 13 residues in the CDR3. J gave up 4 bases and V 3 bases, and 2 bases lay outside the gene matches. As DNA, the CDR3 is TGTGCCAGTAGTATTAGACAGGGCTATGGCTACACCTTC. This codes for CASSIRQGYGYTF.

The chain's CDR3 is CASSPFAGGLMNTEAFF. The CDR3 nucleotides read TGCGCCAGCAGCCCCTTCGCGGGGGGACTCATGAACACTGAAGCTTTCTTT. The gene calls are TRBV5-1 and TRBJ1-1; possible D gene TRBD1, 5 bases. CDR1 and CDR2 from the germline V gene are SGHRS and YFSETQ. The germline V and J ends were trimmed by 4 bases and 0 bases, with 19 bases remaining between them. The CDR3 covers 17 residues.

The rearrangement joins TRBV5-8 to TRBJ1-5, with a tentative D call TRBD1 (5 bases). Germline assignment: CDR1 SGHTS and CDR2 YDEGEE. CDR3 length: 13 residues. Trimming stripped 0 bases from V and 7 bases from J, with 8 bases between. The CDR3 DNA is TGTGCCAGCAGCTTGGATGGGGGGCAGCCCCAGCATTTT. Residues: CASSLDGGQPQHF. The full variable domain, rest sourced from reference TRBV5-8 and TRBJ1-5, is EAGVTQSPTHLIKTRGQQATLRCSPISGHTSVYWYQQALGLGLQFLLWYDEGEERNRGNFPPRFSGRQFPNYSSELNVNALELEDSALYLCASSLDGGQPQHFGDGTRLSIL.

This chain links TRBV3-1 (or the pseudogene TRBV3-2) with TRBJ2-5; TRBD2 agrees at 12 bases. CDR1 and CDR2 from the germline V gene are LGHDT and YNNKEL (reference sequence). This CDR3 is built from 17 residues. V lost 0 bases and J lost 4; bases outside the gene matches: 6. CDR3 nucleotides: TGTGCCAGCAGCCAAGATTCGAGACTAGCGGGAGTAGAGACCCAGTACTTC. Translating it yields CASSQDSRLAGVETQYF.

V gene TRBV3-1 (or the pseudogene TRBV3-2) combines with J gene TRBJ2-1; weak D call: TRBD2 (6 bases). The ends were cut back, 4 bases at V and 5 bases at J, with 24 bases in the middle. Germline V lookup: CDR1 LGHDT, CDR2 YNNKEL (reference sequence). The CDR3 covers 18 residues. Here the CDR3 reads CASSRPLRAGTHHNEQFF. The CDR3 DNA sequence: TGTGCCAGCAGCCGCCCGCTCCGGGCCGGGACTCACCACAATGAGCAGTTCTTC.

The V call is TRBV11-2, the J call TRBJ2-7; D is unclear. The CDR3 contains 11 residues. Germline CDR1 is SGHAT and CDR2 is FQNNGV. Trimming shortened V by 5 bases and J by 7 bases, and 9 bases separated the two germline ends. DNA of the CDR3: TGTGCCAGCAGCCACAGCCCTGAGCAGTACTTC. Translation gives CASSHSPEQYF.

The chain combines TRBV5-1 with TRBJ2-3; 10 bases map to TRBD1. Per germline, CDR1 SGHRS and CDR2 YFSETQ. V dropped 3 bases and J dropped 4; count of bases not matched to a gene: 5. The CDR3 contains 15 residues. The DNA of the CDR3 is TGCGCCAGCAGCTCGACAGGGGGCCAGGCAGATACGCAGTATTTT. It translates to CASSSTGGQADTQYF.